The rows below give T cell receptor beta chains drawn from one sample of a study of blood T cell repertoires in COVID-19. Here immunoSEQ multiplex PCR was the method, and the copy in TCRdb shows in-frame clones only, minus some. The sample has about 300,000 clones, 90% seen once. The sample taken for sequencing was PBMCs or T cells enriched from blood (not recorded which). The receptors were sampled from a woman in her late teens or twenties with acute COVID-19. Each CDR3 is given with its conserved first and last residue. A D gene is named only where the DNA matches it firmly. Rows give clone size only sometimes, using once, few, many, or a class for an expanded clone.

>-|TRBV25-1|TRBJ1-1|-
CASSWRTEAFF
TGTGCCAGCAGCTGGAGAACTGAAGCTTTCTTT
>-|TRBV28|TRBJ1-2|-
CASSLGGQGSYGYTF
TGTGCCAGCAGTTTGGGGGGGCAGGGGAGCTATGGCTACACCTTC
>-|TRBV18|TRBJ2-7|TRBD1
CASSPPAGGEREQYF
TGTGCCAGCTCTCCCCCGGCAGGGGGCGAACGCGAGCAGTACTTC
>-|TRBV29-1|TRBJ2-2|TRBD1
CSVLGQGGTGELFF
TGCAGCGTGCTGGGACAGGGTGGAACCGGGGAGCTGTTTTTT
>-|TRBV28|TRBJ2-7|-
CARSPLEDNEQYF
TGTGCCAGGTCTCCACTAGAGGATAACGAGCAGTACTTC
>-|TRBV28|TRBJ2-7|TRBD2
CASSYRGLAGYEQYF
TGTGCCAGCAGTTACAGAGGACTAGCTGGATACGAGCAGTACTTC
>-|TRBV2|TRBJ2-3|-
CASKGGRVNTDTQYF
TGTGCCAGCAAAGGGGGTCGTGTGAACACAGATACGCAGTATTTT
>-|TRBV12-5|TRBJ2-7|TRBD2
CASGLERLAGGLRSYEQYF
TGTGCTAGTGGTTTAGAACGACTAGCGGGAGGACTCCGCTCCTACGAGCAGTACTTC
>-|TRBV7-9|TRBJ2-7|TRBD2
CASSQGLADSYEQYF
TGTGCCAGCAGCCAGGGACTAGCTGATTCCTACGAGCAGTACTTC
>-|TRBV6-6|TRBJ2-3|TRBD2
CASSSLGAGGPISTDTQYF
TGTGCCAGCAGCTCCCTCGGCGCGGGAGGCCCGATTAGCACAGATACGCAGTATTTT
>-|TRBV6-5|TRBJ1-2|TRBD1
CASSSDRGGGYGYTF
TGTGCCAGCAGTTCGGACAGGGGTGGTGGCTATGGCTACACCTTC
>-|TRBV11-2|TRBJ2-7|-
CASSLSLGEFPYEQYF
TGTGCCAGCAGCTTAAGCTTGGGAGAATTTCCCTACGAGCAGTACTTC
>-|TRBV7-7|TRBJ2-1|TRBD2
CASSLAAGAYNEQFF
TGTGCTAGCAGCTTAGCTGCGGGAGCCTACAATGAGCAGTTCTTC
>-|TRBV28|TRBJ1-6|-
CASSSDKLDTIYSPLHF
TGTGCCAGCAGTTCGGACAAGCTCGACACAATATATTCACCCCTCCACTTT
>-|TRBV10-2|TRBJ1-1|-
CASSESGPNTEAFF
TGCGCCAGCAGTGAGTCGGGGCCGAACACTGAAGCTTTCTTT
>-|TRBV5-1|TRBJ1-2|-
CASSLPGGSYGYTF
TGCGCCAGCAGCTTGCCGGGGGGCTCCTATGGCTACACCTTC
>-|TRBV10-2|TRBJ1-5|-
CASSESGGPQPQHF
TGCGCCAGCAGTGAGTCGGGTGGGCCCCAGCCCCAGCATTTT
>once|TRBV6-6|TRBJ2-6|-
CASSLHGGAPDSGANVLTF
TGTGCCAGCAGTCTCCATGGGGGGGCCCCCGACTCTGGGGCCAACGTCCTGACTTTC
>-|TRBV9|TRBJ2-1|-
CASSALDPGLEQFF
TGTGCCAGCAGCGCTCTCGACCCGGGACTCGAGCAGTTCTTC
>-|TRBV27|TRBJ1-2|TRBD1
CASSLRAGTGNDGYTF
TGTGCCAGCAGTTTAAGAGCCGGGACAGGGAACGATGGCTACACCTTC
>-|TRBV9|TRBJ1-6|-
CASSVDHRSNSPLHF
TGTGCCAGCAGCGTAGATCACAGGTCTAATTCACCCCTCCACTTT
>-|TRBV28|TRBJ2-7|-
CASSRVPRSTYEQYF
TGTGCCAGCAGTCGGGTTCCTCGGAGTACCTACGAGCAGTACTTC
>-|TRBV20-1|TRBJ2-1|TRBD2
CSAATSSEQFF
TGCAGTGCTGCGACTAGCAGTGAGCAGTTCTTC
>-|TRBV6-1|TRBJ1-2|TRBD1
CASSEVGLARGHFRYGYTF
TGTGCCAGCAGTGAGGTCGGTCTGGCCAGGGGGCATTTTAGATATGGCTACACCTTC
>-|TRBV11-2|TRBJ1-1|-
CASSYAGDGSFF
TGTGCCAGCAGCTACGCGGGCGACGGGTCTTTCTTT
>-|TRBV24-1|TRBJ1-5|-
CATSDDFSNQPQHF
TGTGCCACCAGTGACGACTTTAGCAATCAGCCCCAGCATTTT
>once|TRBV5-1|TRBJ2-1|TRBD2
CASSQGTSEEEQFF
TGCGCCAGCAGCCAGGGGACTAGCGAGGAGGAGCAGTTCTTC
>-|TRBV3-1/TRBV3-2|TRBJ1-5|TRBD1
CASSQNPTGGNQPQHF
TGTGCCAGCAGCCAAAACCCAACAGGGGGCAATCAGCCCCAGCATTTT
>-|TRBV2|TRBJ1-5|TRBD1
CASSEVQGENQPQHF
TGTGCCAGCAGTGAAGTTCAGGGGGAAAATCAGCCCCAGCATTTT
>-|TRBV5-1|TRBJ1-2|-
CASSLDSPFYGYTF
TGCGCCAGCAGCTTGGACAGTCCTTTCTATGGCTACACCTTC
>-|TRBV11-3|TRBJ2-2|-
CASSLHPAGNTGELFF
TGTGCCAGCAGCTTACATCCAGCGGGGAACACCGGGGAGCTGTTTTTT
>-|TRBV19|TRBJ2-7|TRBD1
CASIGQGKQYF
TGTGCCAGTATCGGACAGGGGAAGCAGTACTTC
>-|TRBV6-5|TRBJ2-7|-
CASSYLGGEQYF
TGTGCCAGCAGTTACCTGGGGGGCGAGCAGTACTTC
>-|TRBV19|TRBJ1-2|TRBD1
CASSPGHGTVAYGYTF
TGTGCCAGTAGTCCGGGACACGGGACAGTGGCCTATGGCTACACCTTC
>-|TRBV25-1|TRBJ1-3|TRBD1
CASRDRGWHTIYF
TGTGCCAGCCGGGACAGGGGGTGGCACACCATATATTTT
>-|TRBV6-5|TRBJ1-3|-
CASRGGGTGNTIYF
TGTGCCAGCAGGGGAGGGGGAACTGGAAACACCATATATTTT
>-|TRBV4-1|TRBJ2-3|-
CASSQGSGGEYSVDTQYF
TGCGCCAGCAGCCAAGGCTCCGGAGGCGAATACTCCGTAGATACGCAGTATTTT
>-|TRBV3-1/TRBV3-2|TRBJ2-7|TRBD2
CASSQVGGGAYEQYF
TGTGCCAGCAGCCAAGTTGGCGGGGGGGCCTACGAGCAGTACTTC
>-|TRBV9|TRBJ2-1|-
CASSVGGSRTPNEQFF
TGTGCCAGCAGCGTAGGCGGCAGTAGGACTCCAAATGAGCAGTTCTTC
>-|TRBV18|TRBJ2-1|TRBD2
CASSPGGGGENEQFF
TGTGCCAGCTCACCCGGGGGGGGAGGAGAGAATGAGCAGTTCTTC
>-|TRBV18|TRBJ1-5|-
CASSPPPGGNQPQHF
TGTGCCAGCTCACCACCCCCCGGAGGCAATCAGCCCCAGCATTTT
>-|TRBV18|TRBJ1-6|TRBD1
CASSPAFLGGQSPLHF
TGTGCCAGCTCACCAGCCTTCTTAGGGGGCCAATCACCCCTCCACTTT
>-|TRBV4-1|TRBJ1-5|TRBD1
CASSQVPDRLNQPQHF
TGCGCCAGCAGCCAAGTGCCGGACAGGCTTAATCAGCCCCAGCATTTT
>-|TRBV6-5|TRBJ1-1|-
CASSYSDKNTEAFF
TGTGCCAGCAGTTACTCTGACAAGAACACTGAAGCTTTCTTT
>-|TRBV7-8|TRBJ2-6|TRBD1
CASSLNRDSDSSGANVLTF
TGTGCCAGCAGCTTAAACCGGGACAGCGATTCCTCTGGGGCCAACGTCCTGACTTTC
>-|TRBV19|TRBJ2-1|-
CASKGSVRSSYNEQFF
TGTGCCAGTAAAGGTAGCGTCCGAAGCTCCTACAATGAGCAGTTCTTC
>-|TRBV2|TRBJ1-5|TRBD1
CASSGQGDSQPQHF
TGTGCCAGCTCAGGACAGGGAGACAGTCAGCCCCAGCATTTT
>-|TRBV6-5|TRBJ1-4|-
CASSYSLTLQNEKLFF
TGTGCCAGCAGTTACTCCCTCACCCTGCAGAATGAAAAACTGTTTTTT
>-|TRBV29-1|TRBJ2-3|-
CSILTGSTDTQYF
TGCAGCATTCTAACAGGCAGCACAGATACGCAGTATTTT
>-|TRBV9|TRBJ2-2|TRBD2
CASSPGLAGDAGELFF
TGTGCCAGCAGCCCCGGACTAGCGGGAGACGCCGGGGAGCTGTTTTTT
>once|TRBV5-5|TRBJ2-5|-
CASSLVQGSGKETQYF
TGTGCCAGCAGCTTGGTCCAGGGATCAGGGAAAGAGACCCAGTACTTC
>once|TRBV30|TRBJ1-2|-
CAWSVLGASYTF
TGTGCCTGGAGTGTATTGGGGGCAAGCTACACCTTC
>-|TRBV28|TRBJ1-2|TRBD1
CASKNDRDYGYTF
TGTGCCAGCAAAAACGACAGGGACTATGGCTACACCTTC
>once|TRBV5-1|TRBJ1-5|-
CASSLVPGGNQPQHF
TGCGCCAGCAGCTTGGTCCCAGGGGGCAATCAGCCCCAGCATTTT